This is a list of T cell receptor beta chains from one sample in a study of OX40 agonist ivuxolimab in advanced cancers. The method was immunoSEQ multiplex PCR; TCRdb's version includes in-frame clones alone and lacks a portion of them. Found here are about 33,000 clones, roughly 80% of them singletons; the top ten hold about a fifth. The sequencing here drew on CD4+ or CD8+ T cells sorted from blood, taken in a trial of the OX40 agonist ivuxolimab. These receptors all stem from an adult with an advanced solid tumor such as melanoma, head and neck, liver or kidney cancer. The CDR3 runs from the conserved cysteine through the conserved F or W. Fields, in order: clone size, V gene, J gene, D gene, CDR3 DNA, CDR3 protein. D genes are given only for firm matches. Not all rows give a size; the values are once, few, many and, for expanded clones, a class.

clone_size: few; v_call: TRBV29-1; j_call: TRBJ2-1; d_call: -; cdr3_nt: TGCAGCGTTGTAGCAGGGGACTCCTACAATGAGCAGTTCTTC; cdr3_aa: CSVVAGDSYNEQFF
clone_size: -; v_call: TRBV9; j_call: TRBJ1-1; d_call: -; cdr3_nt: TGTGCCAGCACCAAACAGGGAGACACTGAAGCTTTCTTT; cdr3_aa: CASTKQGDTEAFF
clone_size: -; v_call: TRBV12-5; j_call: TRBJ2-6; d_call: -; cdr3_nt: TGTGCTAGTGGTTTCTTCCTCGACCGTCCTGGGGCCAACGTCCTGACTTTC; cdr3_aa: CASGFFLDRPGANVLTF
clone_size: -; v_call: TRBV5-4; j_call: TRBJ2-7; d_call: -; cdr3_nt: TGTGCCAGCAGCTCGACGAGCTCCTACGAGCAGTACTTC; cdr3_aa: CASSSTSSYEQYF
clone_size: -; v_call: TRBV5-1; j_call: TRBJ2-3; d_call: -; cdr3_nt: TGCGCCAGCAGCTTGGAAACAGATACGCAGTATTTT; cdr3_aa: CASSLETDTQYF
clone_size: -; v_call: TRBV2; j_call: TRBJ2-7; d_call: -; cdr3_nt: TGTGCCAGCAGTGAAACCTACGAGCAGTACTTC; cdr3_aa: CASSETYEQYF
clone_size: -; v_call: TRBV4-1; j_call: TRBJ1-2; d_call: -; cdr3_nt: TGCGCCAGCAGCCTCCGGGACATTGATAACTATGGCTACACCTTC; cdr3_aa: CASSLRDIDNYGYTF
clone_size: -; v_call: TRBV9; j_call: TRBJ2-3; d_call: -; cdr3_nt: TGTGCCAGCAGCGTCGGGTGGGGGGGCACAGATACGCAGTATTTT; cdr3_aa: CASSVGWGGTDTQYF
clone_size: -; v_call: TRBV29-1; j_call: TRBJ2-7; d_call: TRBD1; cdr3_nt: TGCAGCGTTGGACAGGGGTTCGAGCAGTACTTC; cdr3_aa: CSVGQGFEQYF
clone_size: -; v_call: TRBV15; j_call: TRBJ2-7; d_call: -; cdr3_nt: TGTGCCACCAGCAGAGATAGCCCAGGGAGCGACGAGCAGTACTTC; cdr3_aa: CATSRDSPGSDEQYF
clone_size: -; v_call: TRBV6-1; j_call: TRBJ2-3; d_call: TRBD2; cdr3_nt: TGTGCCAGCAGTGAACTAGCGGGAGGGCCAGATACGCAGTATTTT; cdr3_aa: CASSELAGGPDTQYF